These T cell receptor beta chains were read from a single sample in a study of post-analysis software for immune sequencing data. TCRdb analysed the PCR reads with MiXCR anew, one entry per CDR3 protein. The sample consists of about 770,000 distinct CDR3 sequences, around 46% of them appearing once. Source material: blood. The receptor source for this set is a girl aged 10 to 17 with multiple sclerosis. Both conserved end residues are part of each CDR3. Fields, in order: D gene, J gene, V gene, clone size, CDR3 DNA, CDR3 protein. A D gene is named only where the DNA matches it firmly. The size entry is marked missing in some rows and otherwise reads once, few, many or a size class.

d_call: .; j_call: TRBJ2-3; v_call: TRBV24-1; clone_size: .; cdr3_nt: TGTGCCACCAGTGACCCGAGGTTGTTCGCCACAGATACGCAGTATTTT; cdr3_aa: CATSDPRLFATDTQYF
d_call: TRBD1; j_call: TRBJ2-5; v_call: TRBV5-1; clone_size: .; cdr3_nt: TGCGCCAGCAGCTTGTTGACAGGGGAACAAGAGACCCAGTACTTC; cdr3_aa: CASSLLTGEQETQYF
d_call: .; j_call: TRBJ2-4; v_call: TRBV7-2; clone_size: .; cdr3_nt: TGTGCCAGCAGCCGGACTGCGGGGAACATTCAGTACTTC; cdr3_aa: CASSRTAGNIQYF
d_call: .; j_call: TRBJ1-4; v_call: TRBV5-1; clone_size: .; cdr3_nt: TGCGCCAGCAGCTTGGCCGACAGGGAAAAACTGTTTTTT; cdr3_aa: CASSLADREKLFF
d_call: TRBD2; j_call: TRBJ2-1; v_call: TRBV7-3; clone_size: few; cdr3_nt: TGTGCCAGCAGCTTAACAGGGGGGCTAGCGGGATTTGGTGCGAATGAGCAGTTCTTC; cdr3_aa: CASSLTGGLAGFGANEQFF
d_call: .; j_call: TRBJ2-1; v_call: TRBV6-1; clone_size: few; cdr3_nt: TGTGCCAGCAGTGAAGAGCTCGGGTGGAGGGACAATGAGCAGTTCTTC; cdr3_aa: CASSEELGWRDNEQFF
d_call: TRBD1; j_call: TRBJ1-4; v_call: TRBV6-2/TRBV6-3; clone_size: .; cdr3_nt: TGTGCCAGCAGTTACGGACAGGGGATAGAGGAAAAACTGTTTTTT; cdr3_aa: CASSYGQGIEEKLFF
d_call: TRBD2; j_call: TRBJ2-3; v_call: TRBV10-3; clone_size: .; cdr3_nt: TGTGCCATCAGTGAGTCGGAAGGGAGGGCAAACACAGATACGCAGTATTTT; cdr3_aa: CAISESEGRANTDTQYF
d_call: .; j_call: TRBJ1-5; v_call: TRBV24-1; clone_size: .; cdr3_nt: TGTGCCACCAGTGACCTTGTAGGGCAGCCCCAGCATTTT; cdr3_aa: CATSDLVGQPQHF
d_call: TRBD1; j_call: TRBJ2-2; v_call: TRBV6-5; clone_size: few; cdr3_nt: TGTGCCAGCAGTTACTCCTACAGGGGTGACACCGGGGAGCTGTTTTTT; cdr3_aa: CASSYSYRGDTGELFF
d_call: .; j_call: TRBJ2-1; v_call: TRBV3-1; clone_size: .; cdr3_nt: TGTGCCAGCAGCCCCCGGGCTTCGGGCTCCTACAATGAGCAGTTCTTC; cdr3_aa: CASSPRASGSYNEQFF
d_call: .; j_call: TRBJ1-2; v_call: TRBV28; clone_size: .; cdr3_nt: TGTGCCAGCAGTTTTCACAGTATCTATGGCTACACCTTC; cdr3_aa: CASSFHSIYGYTF
d_call: .; j_call: TRBJ1-4; v_call: TRBV3-1; clone_size: .; cdr3_nt: TGTGCCAGCAGCCGCACAGGATCCCGAGAAGGGGAAAAACTGTTTTTT; cdr3_aa: CASSRTGSREGEKLFF
d_call: .; j_call: TRBJ2-2; v_call: TRBV28; clone_size: .; cdr3_nt: TGTGCCAGCAGTCCCAAGCTCAAGGGGAACACCGGGGAGCTGTTTTTT; cdr3_aa: CASSPKLKGNTGELFF
d_call: TRBD1; j_call: TRBJ2-7; v_call: TRBV7-9; clone_size: .; cdr3_nt: TGTGCCAGCAGCCAGACAGGGAAGTACGAGCAGTACTTC; cdr3_aa: CASSQTGKYEQYF
d_call: .; j_call: TRBJ2-1; v_call: TRBV13; clone_size: .; cdr3_nt: TGTGCCAGCAGGGCCGCTAACAATGAGCAGTTCTTC; cdr3_aa: CASRAANNEQFF
d_call: .; j_call: TRBJ2-7; v_call: TRBV27; clone_size: few; cdr3_nt: TGTGCCAGCAGTTTCCAGGGCCTAAGCTCCTACGAGCAGTACTTC; cdr3_aa: CASSFQGLSSYEQYF
d_call: TRBD2; j_call: TRBJ2-5; v_call: TRBV9; clone_size: few; cdr3_nt: TGTGCCAGCAGCGGGCGGGAGGGCGGTGAGACCCAGTACTTC; cdr3_aa: CASSGREGGETQYF
d_call: TRBD2; j_call: TRBJ2-7; v_call: TRBV9; clone_size: .; cdr3_nt: TGTGCCAGCAGCGTAGGGGCTAGCGGATTCCCCTACGAGCAGTACTTC; cdr3_aa: CASSVGASGFPYEQYF
d_call: .; j_call: TRBJ2-1; v_call: TRBV21-1; clone_size: .; cdr3_nt: TGTGCCAGCAGCAAAAAACTAGCGCGCACCTACAATGAGCAGTTCTTC; cdr3_aa: CASSKKLARTYNEQFF
d_call: TRBD1; j_call: TRBJ1-2; v_call: TRBV20-1; clone_size: once; cdr3_nt: TGCAGTGCTAGAAGTCCAAGACTGGACAGGGGAAACTATGGCTACACCTTC; cdr3_aa: CSARSPRLDRGNYGYTF
d_call: TRBD1; j_call: TRBJ1-2; v_call: TRBV25-1; clone_size: .; cdr3_nt: TGTGCCAGCAGTCAAACAGGGGGCCCCTATGGCTACACCTTC; cdr3_aa: CASSQTGGPYGYTF
d_call: .; j_call: TRBJ1-2; v_call: TRBV4-1; clone_size: .; cdr3_nt: TGCGCCAGCAGCCAAGGGGGGGATCTGACCCCCTATGGCTACACCTTC; cdr3_aa: CASSQGGDLTPYGYTF
d_call: TRBD2; j_call: TRBJ2-4; v_call: TRBV7-8; clone_size: .; cdr3_nt: TGTGCCAGCAGTCCGGTCGTCGGGACTAGCGGTAAAAACATTCAGTACTTC; cdr3_aa: CASSPVVGTSGKNIQYF
d_call: .; j_call: TRBJ2-3; v_call: TRBV4-1; clone_size: .; cdr3_nt: TGCGCCAGCAGCCCATCCGATCAGCACGATACGCAGTATTTT; cdr3_aa: CASSPSDQHDTQYF
d_call: .; j_call: TRBJ2-7; v_call: TRBV12-3/TRBV12-4; clone_size: .; cdr3_nt: TGTGCCAGCAGACATCAGGACTCCTACGAGCAGTACTTC; cdr3_aa: CASRHQDSYEQYF
d_call: .; j_call: TRBJ2-2; v_call: TRBV12-3/TRBV12-4; clone_size: .; cdr3_nt: TGTGCCAGCAGTTTAGATAGGGCGGGCACCGGGGAGCTGTTTTTT; cdr3_aa: CASSLDRAGTGELFF
d_call: TRBD1; j_call: TRBJ2-1; v_call: TRBV15; clone_size: .; cdr3_nt: TGTGCCACCAGCAGGGACAGGGGCTCATTAGCGGAGCAGTTCTTC; cdr3_aa: CATSRDRGSLAEQFF
d_call: .; j_call: TRBJ2-7; v_call: TRBV20-1; clone_size: many; cdr3_nt: TGCAGTGCTAGACGCAGCTCCTACGAGCAGTACTTC; cdr3_aa: CSARRSSYEQYF
d_call: .; j_call: TRBJ2-5; v_call: TRBV7-9; clone_size: .; cdr3_nt: TGTGCCAGCAGCTTAGAATTCGGGGAGGTGGTGGGCCAAGAGACCCAGTACTTC; cdr3_aa: CASSLEFGEVVGQETQYF
d_call: .; j_call: TRBJ1-2; v_call: TRBV12-3/TRBV12-4; clone_size: .; cdr3_nt: TGTGCCAGCAACGACGGCTATGGCTACACCTTC; cdr3_aa: CASNDGYGYTF
d_call: .; j_call: TRBJ2-5; v_call: TRBV3-1; clone_size: few; cdr3_nt: TGTGCCAGCAGCCAAGATGGGAAGACCCAGTACTTC; cdr3_aa: CASSQDGKTQYF
d_call: .; j_call: TRBJ1-1; v_call: TRBV11-2; clone_size: .; cdr3_nt: TGTGCCAGCAGCTTCCGGGGGTCCTTTATGAACACTGAAGCTTTCTTT; cdr3_aa: CASSFRGSFMNTEAFF
d_call: .; j_call: TRBJ2-1; v_call: TRBV2; clone_size: .; cdr3_nt: TGTGCCAGCAGGCCCGTCCCGGGCAATGAGCAGTTCTTC; cdr3_aa: CASRPVPGNEQFF
d_call: TRBD1; j_call: TRBJ1-2; v_call: TRBV28; clone_size: .; cdr3_nt: TGTGCCAGCAGCTTACAGGGGGCTCTGGGCTACACCTTC; cdr3_aa: CASSLQGALGYTF
d_call: .; j_call: TRBJ1-1; v_call: TRBV7-9; clone_size: .; cdr3_nt: TGTGCCAGCAGCTTGGGGGTCCCACCGACTTTCTTT; cdr3_aa: CASSLGVPPTFF
d_call: .; j_call: TRBJ2-5; v_call: TRBV5-5; clone_size: many; cdr3_nt: TGTGCCAGCAGCTTATCAGGGTTTTCCCAAGAGACCCAGTACTTC; cdr3_aa: CASSLSGFSQETQYF
d_call: TRBD2; j_call: TRBJ2-7; v_call: TRBV20-1; clone_size: .; cdr3_nt: TGCAGTGCCAACCCTCTAGCGGGAGGGACCTACGAGCAGTACTTC; cdr3_aa: CSANPLAGGTYEQYF
d_call: .; j_call: TRBJ2-3; v_call: TRBV6-1; clone_size: .; cdr3_nt: TGTGCCAGCAGTGAAAGGCTAGGGCAAACCTCAGATACGCAGTATTTT; cdr3_aa: CASSERLGQTSDTQYF
d_call: .; j_call: TRBJ1-1; v_call: TRBV6-5; clone_size: .; cdr3_nt: TGTGCCAGCAGTTGGTTCCGGGACACCTCTAATGAAGCTTTCTTT; cdr3_aa: CASSWFRDTSNEAFF
d_call: .; j_call: TRBJ1-4; v_call: TRBV7-9; clone_size: few; cdr3_nt: TGTGCCAGCAGCCTTACCATGACTCCCCGGAACGAAAAACTGTTTTTT; cdr3_aa: CASSLTMTPRNEKLFF
d_call: TRBD1; j_call: TRBJ2-1; v_call: TRBV12-3/TRBV12-4; clone_size: few; cdr3_nt: TGTGCCAGCAGTCCCGGACAGGGGATCGATGAGCAGTTCTTC; cdr3_aa: CASSPGQGIDEQFF
d_call: TRBD2; j_call: TRBJ2-1; v_call: TRBV24-1; clone_size: .; cdr3_nt: TGTGCCACCAGTGGCTCTAGCGGAGACCATGAGCAGTTCTTC; cdr3_aa: CATSGSSGDHEQFF
d_call: TRBD1; j_call: TRBJ1-1; v_call: TRBV20-1; clone_size: .; cdr3_nt: TGCAGTGCCCGACTGGACAGGCGCTCTATCGGGGCTTTCTTT; cdr3_aa: CSARLDRRSIGAFF
d_call: TRBD1; j_call: TRBJ2-5; v_call: TRBV5-4; clone_size: .; cdr3_nt: TGTGCCAGCAGCTACGACAGGGGGCGGGAGACCCAGTACTTC; cdr3_aa: CASSYDRGRETQYF
d_call: .; j_call: TRBJ1-4; v_call: TRBV6-6; clone_size: .; cdr3_nt: TGTGCCAGCAGTTACTGGGGGAAAAGGGAGAATGAAAAACTGTTTTTT; cdr3_aa: CASSYWGKRENEKLFF
d_call: .; j_call: TRBJ2-7; v_call: TRBV29-1; clone_size: .; cdr3_nt: TGCAGCGTTCGACACAGCTCCTACGAGCAGTACTTC; cdr3_aa: CSVRHSSYEQYF
d_call: .; j_call: TRBJ1-1; v_call: TRBV9; clone_size: .; cdr3_nt: TGTGCCAGCAGCGTACGAGGGTCGGGGAACACTGAAGCTTTCTTT; cdr3_aa: CASSVRGSGNTEAFF
d_call: TRBD1; j_call: TRBJ1-2; v_call: TRBV4-1; clone_size: .; cdr3_nt: TGCGCCAGCAGCCAAGATGGACAGGGCGGGATCTATGGCTACACCTTC; cdr3_aa: CASSQDGQGGIYGYTF
d_call: .; j_call: TRBJ2-1; v_call: TRBV6-2/TRBV6-3; clone_size: .; cdr3_nt: TGTGCCAGCAGTTACATGAGGACGGATTTCAACAATGAGCAGTTCTTC; cdr3_aa: CASSYMRTDFNNEQFF
d_call: .; j_call: TRBJ2-1; v_call: TRBV18; clone_size: .; cdr3_nt: TGTGCCAGCTCACCTTACTCGGGTGAGCAGTTCTTC; cdr3_aa: CASSPYSGEQFF
d_call: .; j_call: TRBJ1-5; v_call: TRBV5-1; clone_size: .; cdr3_nt: TGCGCCAGCAGCTTGGAGGGAAGGAATCAGCCCCAGCATTTT; cdr3_aa: CASSLEGRNQPQHF
d_call: TRBD2; j_call: TRBJ2-3; v_call: TRBV7-2; clone_size: once; cdr3_nt: TGTGCCAGCAGACCAGGCCAAAGCAAGCGGGAGAGGATAGATACGCAGTATTTT; cdr3_aa: CASRPGQSKRERIDTQYF